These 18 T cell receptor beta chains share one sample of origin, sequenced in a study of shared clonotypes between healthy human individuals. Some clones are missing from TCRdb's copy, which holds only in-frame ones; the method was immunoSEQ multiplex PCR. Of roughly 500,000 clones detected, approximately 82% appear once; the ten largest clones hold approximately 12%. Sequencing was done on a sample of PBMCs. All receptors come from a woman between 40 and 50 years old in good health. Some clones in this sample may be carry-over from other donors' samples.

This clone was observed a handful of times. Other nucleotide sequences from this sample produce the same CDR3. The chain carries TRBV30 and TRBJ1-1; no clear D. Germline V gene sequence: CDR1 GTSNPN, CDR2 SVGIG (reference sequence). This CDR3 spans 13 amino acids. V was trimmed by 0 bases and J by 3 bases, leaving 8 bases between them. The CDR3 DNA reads TGTGCCTGGAGTGTAGACCGGGACACTGAAGCTTTCTTT. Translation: CAWSVDRDTEAFF.

The CDR3 sequence is CASSLDIQETQYF. The CDR3 DNA follows: TGTGCCAGCAGCTTGGATATACAAGAGACCCAGTACTTC. The gene calls are TRBV5-8 and TRBJ2-5; D gene ambiguous. The V gene's germline CDR1 is SGHTS and CDR2 YDEGEE. The germline V and J ends were trimmed by 0 bases and 2 bases, with 5 bases remaining between them. The CDR3 has 13 amino acids.

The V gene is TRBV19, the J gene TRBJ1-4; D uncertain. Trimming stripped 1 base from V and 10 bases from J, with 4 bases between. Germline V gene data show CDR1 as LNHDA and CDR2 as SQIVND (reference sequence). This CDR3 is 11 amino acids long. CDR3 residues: CASSIGRKLFF. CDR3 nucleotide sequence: TGTGCCAGTAGTATAGGAAGAAAACTGTTTTTT.

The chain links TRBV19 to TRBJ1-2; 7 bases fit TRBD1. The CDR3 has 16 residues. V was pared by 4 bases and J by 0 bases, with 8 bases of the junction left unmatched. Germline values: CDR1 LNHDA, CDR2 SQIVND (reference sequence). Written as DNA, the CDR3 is TGTGCCAGTAGTACAACGACAGGGCTCTCTAACTATGGCTACACCTTC. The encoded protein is CASSTTTGLSNYGYTF.

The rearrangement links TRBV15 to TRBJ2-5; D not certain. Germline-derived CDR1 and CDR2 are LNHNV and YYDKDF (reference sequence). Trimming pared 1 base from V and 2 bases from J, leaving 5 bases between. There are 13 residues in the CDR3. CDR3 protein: CATSRAQQETQYF. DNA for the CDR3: TGTGCCACCAGCAGAGCTCAGCAAGAGACCCAGTACTTC.

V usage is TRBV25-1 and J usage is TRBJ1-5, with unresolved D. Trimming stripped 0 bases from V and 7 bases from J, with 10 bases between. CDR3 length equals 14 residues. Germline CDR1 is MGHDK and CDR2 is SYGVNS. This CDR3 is CASSEYGGEQPQHF. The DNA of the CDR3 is TGTGCCAGCAGTGAATATGGCGGGGAGCAGCCCCAGCATTTT.

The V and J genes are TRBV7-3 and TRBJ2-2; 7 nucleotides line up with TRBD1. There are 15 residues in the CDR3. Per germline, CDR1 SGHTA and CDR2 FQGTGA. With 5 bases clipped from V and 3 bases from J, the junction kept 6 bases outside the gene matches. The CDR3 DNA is TGTGCCAGCAGCCCGACAGGGTTATACACCGGGGAGCTGTTTTTT. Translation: CASSPTGLYTGELFF.

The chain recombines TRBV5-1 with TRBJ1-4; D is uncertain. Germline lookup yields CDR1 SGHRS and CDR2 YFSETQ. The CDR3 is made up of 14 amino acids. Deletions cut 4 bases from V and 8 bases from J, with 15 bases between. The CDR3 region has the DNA TGCGCCAGCAGCGTGGGGAGTTTGGGGGAAAAACTGTTTTTT. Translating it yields CASSVGSLGEKLFF.

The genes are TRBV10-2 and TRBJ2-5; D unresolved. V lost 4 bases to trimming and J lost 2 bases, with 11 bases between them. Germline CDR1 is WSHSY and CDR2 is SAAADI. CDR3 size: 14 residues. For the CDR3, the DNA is TGCGCCAGCAGTGTTGGCAGCACTCAAGAGACCCAGTACTTC. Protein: CASSVGSTQETQYF.

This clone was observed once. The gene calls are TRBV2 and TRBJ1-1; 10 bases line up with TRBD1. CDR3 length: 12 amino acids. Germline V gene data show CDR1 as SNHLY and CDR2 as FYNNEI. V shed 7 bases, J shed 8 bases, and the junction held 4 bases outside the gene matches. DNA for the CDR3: TGTGCCAGCAAAGGACAGGGGGACGAAGCTTTCTTT. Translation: CASKGQGDEAFF.

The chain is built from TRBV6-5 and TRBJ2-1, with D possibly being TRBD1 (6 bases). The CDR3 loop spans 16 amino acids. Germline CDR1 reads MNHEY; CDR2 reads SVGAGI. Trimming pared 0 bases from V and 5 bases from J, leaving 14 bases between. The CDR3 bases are TGTGCCAGCAGTTACTCGTTGGGGGCGCAGGACAATGAGCAGTTCTTC. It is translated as CASSYSLGAQDNEQFF.

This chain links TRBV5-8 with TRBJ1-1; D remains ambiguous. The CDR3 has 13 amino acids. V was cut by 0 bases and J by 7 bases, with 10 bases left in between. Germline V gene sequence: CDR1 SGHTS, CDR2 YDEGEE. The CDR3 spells CASSLDWTLEAFF. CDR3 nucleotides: TGTGCCAGCAGCTTGGATTGGACCCTTGAAGCTTTCTTT.

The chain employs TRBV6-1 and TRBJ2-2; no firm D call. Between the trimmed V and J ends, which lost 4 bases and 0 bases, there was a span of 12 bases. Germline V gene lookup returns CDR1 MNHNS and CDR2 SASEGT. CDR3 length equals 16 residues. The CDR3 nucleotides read TGTGCCAGCAGTGGAACAGTTGCCTCGAACACCGGGGAGCTGTTTTTT. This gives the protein CASSGTVASNTGELFF.

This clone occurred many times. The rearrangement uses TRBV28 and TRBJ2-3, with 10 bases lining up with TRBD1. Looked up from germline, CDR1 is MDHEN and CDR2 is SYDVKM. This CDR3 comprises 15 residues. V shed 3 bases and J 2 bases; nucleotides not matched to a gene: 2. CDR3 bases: TGTGCCAGCAGTTTCGGACAGGGGGTCACAGATACGCAGTATTTT. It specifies CASSFGQGVTDTQYF.

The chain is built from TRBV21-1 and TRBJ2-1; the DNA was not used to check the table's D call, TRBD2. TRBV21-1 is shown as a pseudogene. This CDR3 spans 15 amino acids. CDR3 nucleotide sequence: TGTGCCAGCCACATCGGGACTAAAGGGTTATCGGAGCAGTTCTTC. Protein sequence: CASHIGTKGLSEQFF.

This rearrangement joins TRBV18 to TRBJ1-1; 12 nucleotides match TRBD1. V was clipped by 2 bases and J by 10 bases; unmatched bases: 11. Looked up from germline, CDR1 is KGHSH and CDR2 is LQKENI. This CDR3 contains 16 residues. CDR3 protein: CASSPTGTGGASGAFF. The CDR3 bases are TGTGCCAGCTCACCAACCGGGACAGGGGGCGCGTCGGGAGCTTTCTTT.

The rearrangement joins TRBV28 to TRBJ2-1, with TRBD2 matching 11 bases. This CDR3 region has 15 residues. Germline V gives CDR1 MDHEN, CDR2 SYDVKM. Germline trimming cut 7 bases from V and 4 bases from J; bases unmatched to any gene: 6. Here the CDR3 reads CASNPLAGEYNEQFF. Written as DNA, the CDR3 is TGTGCCAGCAACCCACTAGCGGGAGAATACAATGAGCAGTTCTTC. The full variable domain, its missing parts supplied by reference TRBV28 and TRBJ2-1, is DVKVTQSSRYLVKRTGEKVFLECVQDMDHENMFWYRQDPGLGLRLIYFSYDVKMKEKGDIPEGYSVSREKKERFSLILESASTNQTSMYLCASNPLAGEYNEQFFGPGTRLTVL.

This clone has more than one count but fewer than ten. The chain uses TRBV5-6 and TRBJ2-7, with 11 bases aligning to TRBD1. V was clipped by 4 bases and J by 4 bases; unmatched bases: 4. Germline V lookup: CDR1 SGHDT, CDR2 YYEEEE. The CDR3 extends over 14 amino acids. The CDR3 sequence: CASSKDRGQYEQYF. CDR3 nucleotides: TGTGCCAGCAGCAAGGACAGGGGGCAGTACGAGCAGTACTTC.